Below, 3 T cell receptor beta chains from the same sample are listed, as sequenced in a study of cytomegalovirus exposure and HLA in healthy donors (dated by TCRdb to the late 2010s). Library generation was performed with the immunoSEQ multiplex PCR assay. For the multiplex PCR, a mixture combining 60 forward primers for TCR Vbeta segments and 13 reverse primers for TCR Jbeta segments was used. In TCRdb, the immuneACCESS table is reduced to in-frame sequences with V and J assigned. These tables do not hold every clone; where another copy was compared, an unresolved V gene accounts for under half, and the others remain unexplained. For this sample there are some 110,000 clones; around 80% appear just once. The ten top clones hold around 5% of the sample. Sample: PBMCs. The receptors here all came from a man aged 25 to 45 in good health and CMV-seropositive.

This clone has ten or more counts. The chain has TRBV27 and TRBJ1-2; D possibly corresponds to TRBD1 (6 bases). The CDR3 is 16 residues long. Germline CDR1 and CDR2: MNHEY and SMNVEV (reference sequence). V dropped 4 bases and J dropped 4 bases, with 19 bases sitting between them. The CDR3 spells CASSSTGAATLYGYTF. CDR3 nucleotides: TGTGCCAGCAGTTCGACAGGTGCTGCTACCCTCTATGGCTACACCTTC.

The chain is built from TRBV27 and TRBJ2-5, with 9 bases aligning to TRBD1. The CDR3 has 15 amino acids. Germline CDR1 reads MNHEY; CDR2 reads SMNVEV (reference sequence). The V segment lost 6 bases and the J segment 6 bases; nucleotides outside the gene matches: 11. The DNA of the CDR3 is TGTGCCAGCAGAGAATCACAGGGGGCAATAAAGACCCAGTACTTC. This translates into CASRESQGAIKTQYF.

The chain combines TRBV4-1 with TRBJ1-1, with D possibly being TRBD1 (5 bases). The CDR3 totals 11 residues. CDR1 MGHRA and CDR2 YSYEKL come from the germline V gene. Deletions cut 5 bases from V and 8 bases from J, with 9 bases between. CDR3 region: CASSSRGEAFF. CDR3 DNA: TGCGCCAGCAGCTCCCGGGGGGAAGCTTTCTTT.